This T cell receptor beta chain was recovered during a study of PD-1 blockade in classical Hodgkin lymphoma. Of note for this clone: What it binds is not known.

Points from the study as a whole: In CD4+ cells, TCR diversity went up significantly by C4D1, but in CD8+ cells it did not.

V dropped 3 bases and J dropped 3; count of bases not matched to a gene: 5. This CDR3 comprises 14 residues. Germline V gene sequence: CDR1 SGDLS, CDR2 YYNGEE. Autologous stem cell transplantation was followed by relapse in every patient, and brentuximab vedotin exposure varied. The table came from immunoSEQ multiplex PCR; TCRdb's copy has only in-frame clones and leaves some out. The sample contains more than 90,000 clones, 81% of which appear only once. This TCR came from a human donor with classical Hodgkin lymphoma. This sequence joins TRBV9 and TRBJ2-7; 8 positions agree with TRBD2. The specimen was peripheral blood mononuclear cells (PBMCs), collected before the second cycle of nivolumab. CDR3 DNA sequence: TGTGCCAGCAGCGGGTTAGCGGGAAACTACGAGCAGTACTTC. It yields the protein CASSGLAGNYEQYF.